This T cell receptor (beta chain) was profiled in a study of cytomegalovirus exposure and HLA in healthy donors. Turning to the study itself: Later, an analysis reported that the 95 to 150 validation repertoires had used the same platform as the roughly 700 first-cohort repertoires. Study outcomes and limitations: Most TCR sequences showed up rarely, but some public TCRs showed up in many donors. TCR beta chains numbering some 160 were designated cytomegalovirus-associated.

With respect to this clone: Its cognate antigen is unknown.

Germline lookup yields CDR1 SEHNR and CDR2 FQNEAQ (reference sequence). Trimming cost V 1 base and J 2 bases, with 8 bases left between them. This CDR3 has 14 amino acids. These donors were members of the roughly 110-subject validation cohort, a group separate from the approximately 670-subject first cohort. Generated by immunoSEQ multiplex PCR, the TCRdb table keeps only in-frame clones and is missing some. The sample shows 120,000 or so clones, around nine tenths of them seen only once. Input material: PBMCs. This sequence originates from a woman in her 30s in good health and CMV-seropositive. This chain links TRBV7-9 with TRBJ1-2; no reliable D call. The CDR3 is CASSLDSQNYGYTF. CDR3 bases: TGTGCCAGCAGCTTAGATTCACAGAACTATGGCTACACCTTC.